This entry is about one TCR beta chain. This entry is derived from a study of vaccination and CD4 T cells after COVID-19. Germline V gene data show CDR1 as SNHLY and CDR2 as FYNNEI. The CDR3 consists of 12 residues. Trimming shortened V by 6 bases and J by 5 bases, and 9 bases separated the two germline ends. Each CDR3 protein is one row after TCRdb ran MiXCR on the PCR reads. The table includes around 15,000 distinct CDR3 sequences, approximately 72% detected once. The sequence came from a human donor who had recovered from COVID-19. The source material was CD4+ T cells from blood, sampled after SARS-CoV-2 vaccination. This rearrangement joins TRBV2 to TRBJ2-3; possibly TRBD1 for D (5 bases). CDR3 region: CASRGLEDTQYF. The CDR3 DNA follows: TGTGCCAGCAGGGGGCTAGAAGATACGCAGTATTTT.